The rows below give T cell receptor beta chains drawn from one sample of a study of T cell responses to AZD1222 COVID-19 vaccine. Generated by immunoSEQ multiplex PCR, the TCRdb table keeps only in-frame clones and is missing some. This table holds fewer than 80,000 clones, about four fifths found once. Sequencing used peripheral blood, obtained on day 0 of MenACWY control vaccination. The origin of the receptors is an adult in good health. The CDR3 runs from the conserved cysteine through the conserved F or W. A D gene is named only where the DNA matches it firmly. Not every row has a clone size; where given, it reads once, few, many or a size class.

j_gene: TRBJ1-1; abundance: -; d_gene: -; v_gene: TRBV7-9; CDR3nt: TGTGCCAGCAGCTTAGGCGTCATGGGCACTGAAGCTTTCTTT; CDR3aa: CASSLGVMGTEAFF
j_gene: TRBJ1-1; abundance: -; d_gene: -; v_gene: TRBV28; CDR3nt: TGTGCCAGCCTTGACAGTCGATCTGAAGCTTTCTTT; CDR3aa: CASLDSRSEAFF
j_gene: TRBJ2-2; abundance: -; d_gene: -; v_gene: TRBV19; CDR3nt: TGTGCCAGTAAGGAGGGCAGGTACACCGGGGAGCTGTTTTTT; CDR3aa: CASKEGRYTGELFF
j_gene: TRBJ1-5; abundance: -; d_gene: -; v_gene: TRBV7-2; CDR3nt: TGTGCCAGCAGCTCGGGACTTTGGAATCAGCCCCAGCATTTT; CDR3aa: CASSSGLWNQPQHF
j_gene: TRBJ1-2; abundance: -; d_gene: -; v_gene: TRBV11-2; CDR3nt: TGTGCCAGCAGCTTAGTGGGGACGGGAGGCTACACCTTC; CDR3aa: CASSLVGTGGYTF
j_gene: TRBJ2-7; abundance: -; d_gene: -; v_gene: TRBV6-6; CDR3nt: TGTGCCAGCAGTTGGCCAGGGGAAGGCGAGCAGTACTTC; CDR3aa: CASSWPGEGEQYF
j_gene: TRBJ1-4; abundance: -; d_gene: TRBD1; v_gene: TRBV10-1; CDR3nt: TGCGCCATCTACAGGGGGGGGAAACTGTTTTTT; CDR3aa: CAIYRGGKLFF
j_gene: TRBJ1-2; abundance: -; d_gene: -; v_gene: TRBV19; CDR3nt: TGTGCCAGTACCTCAGGACTATTCGGCTACACCTTC; CDR3aa: CASTSGLFGYTF
j_gene: TRBJ2-2; abundance: -; d_gene: TRBD2; v_gene: TRBV7-2; CDR3nt: TGTGCCAGCAGCTCCCCTAGCGGGGGGCCGAACACCGGGGAGCTGTTTTTT; CDR3aa: CASSSPSGGPNTGELFF
j_gene: TRBJ2-3; abundance: -; d_gene: -; v_gene: TRBV7-2; CDR3nt: TGTGCCAGCAGCTTGAATCGGGGCACAGATACGCAGTATTTT; CDR3aa: CASSLNRGTDTQYF
j_gene: TRBJ1-5; abundance: -; d_gene: -; v_gene: TRBV19; CDR3nt: TGTGCCAGTAGTATGGGGATTCAGCCCCAGCATTTT; CDR3aa: CASSMGIQPQHF
j_gene: TRBJ1-5; abundance: -; d_gene: -; v_gene: TRBV4-1; CDR3nt: TGCGCCAGCAGCCAAGCAACCGAAAATCAGCCCCAGCATTTT; CDR3aa: CASSQATENQPQHF
j_gene: TRBJ1-1; abundance: -; d_gene: -; v_gene: TRBV27; CDR3nt: TGTGCCAGCAGTTTCTTATCTGGGAACACTGAAGCTTTCTTT; CDR3aa: CASSFLSGNTEAFF
j_gene: TRBJ1-4; abundance: -; d_gene: -; v_gene: TRBV19; CDR3nt: TGTGCCAGTAGTATATCCCAGGGAACTAATGAAAAACTGTTTTTT; CDR3aa: CASSISQGTNEKLFF
j_gene: TRBJ1-1; abundance: -; d_gene: -; v_gene: TRBV11-2; CDR3nt: TGTGCCAGCAGCTTAGGGGTAAGGGCTTTCTTT; CDR3aa: CASSLGVRAFF
j_gene: TRBJ2-1; abundance: -; d_gene: -; v_gene: TRBV6-5; CDR3nt: TGTGCCAGCAGCATCAGCGGACCCTACAATGAGCAGTTCTTC; CDR3aa: CASSISGPYNEQFF
j_gene: TRBJ2-1; abundance: once; d_gene: -; v_gene: TRBV6-1; CDR3nt: TGTGCCAGCAGTAAAGCTCCGGGACCAGGCTATGAGCAGTTCTTC; CDR3aa: CASSKAPGPGYEQFF
j_gene: TRBJ2-7; abundance: -; d_gene: -; v_gene: TRBV7-9; CDR3nt: TGTGCCAGCAGCTTAGGAAACTATGGCGAGCAGTACTTC; CDR3aa: CASSLGNYGEQYF
j_gene: TRBJ1-4; abundance: -; d_gene: -; v_gene: TRBV4-1; CDR3nt: TGCGCCAGCAGTCTCGGGCCCTTGGGCGAAAAACTGTTTTTT; CDR3aa: CASSLGPLGEKLFF
j_gene: TRBJ2-3; abundance: -; d_gene: TRBD2; v_gene: TRBV4-3; CDR3nt: TGCGCCAGCAGCCAAGTACTAGCGGGGGGCCCTAGCACAGATACGCAGTATTTT; CDR3aa: CASSQVLAGGPSTDTQYF
j_gene: TRBJ1-2; abundance: -; d_gene: -; v_gene: TRBV5-4; CDR3nt: TGTGCCAGCAGCTTGGATCAGGGAGGTGGTGGCTACACCTTC; CDR3aa: CASSLDQGGGGYTF
j_gene: TRBJ2-7; abundance: -; d_gene: TRBD2; v_gene: TRBV11-1; CDR3nt: TGTGCCAGCAGCTTCCTAGCGGGAGTAGGGGAGCAGTACTTC; CDR3aa: CASSFLAGVGEQYF
j_gene: TRBJ1-4; abundance: -; d_gene: -; v_gene: TRBV6-5; CDR3nt: TGTGCCAGCAGTTACTCGAGTCAAGGGAGTGAAAAACTGTTTTTT; CDR3aa: CASSYSSQGSEKLFF
j_gene: TRBJ1-1; abundance: -; d_gene: TRBD1; v_gene: TRBV4-1; CDR3nt: TGCGCCAGCAGCTCCTCGGGCCAGGGGGTGTTTCGGACTGAAGCTTTCTTT; CDR3aa: CASSSSGQGVFRTEAFF
j_gene: TRBJ1-5; abundance: -; d_gene: -; v_gene: TRBV2; CDR3nt: TGTGCCAGCGGGGGGGCCTCCGCAAGCAATCAGCCCCAGCATTTT; CDR3aa: CASGGASASNQPQHF
j_gene: TRBJ2-1; abundance: -; d_gene: -; v_gene: TRBV4-3; CDR3nt: TGCGCCAGCAGCCATGGACTGGGCAGCGCCTACAATGAGCAGTTCTTC; CDR3aa: CASSHGLGSAYNEQFF
j_gene: TRBJ1-2; abundance: -; d_gene: TRBD1; v_gene: TRBV5-1; CDR3nt: TGCGCCAGCAGCCCTGGACAGGGGCAATTGAACTATGGCTACACCTTC; CDR3aa: CASSPGQGQLNYGYTF
j_gene: TRBJ2-5; abundance: -; d_gene: -; v_gene: TRBV30; CDR3nt: TGTGCCTGGAGTGTACCTGGGACGGAGACCCAGTACTTC; CDR3aa: CAWSVPGTETQYF
j_gene: TRBJ1-2; abundance: -; d_gene: TRBD1; v_gene: TRBV6-4; CDR3nt: TGTGCCAGCAGTGACACCTCACAGGGGGCGGTTGGCTACACCTTC; CDR3aa: CASSDTSQGAVGYTF
j_gene: TRBJ1-1; abundance: -; d_gene: TRBD1; v_gene: TRBV5-1; CDR3nt: TGCGCCAGCAGCCGGGGGACAGGGGGCGGAGTGCACACTGAAGCTTTCTTT; CDR3aa: CASSRGTGGGVHTEAFF
j_gene: TRBJ2-1; abundance: -; d_gene: -; v_gene: TRBV27; CDR3nt: TGTGCCAGCAGTTCCTACCCGGACAGTCCCAGGTTCTTC; CDR3aa: CASSSYPDSPRFF
j_gene: TRBJ1-1; abundance: -; d_gene: -; v_gene: TRBV19; CDR3nt: TGTGCCAGTAGTCCAGAGTTGGACACTGAAGCTTTCTTT; CDR3aa: CASSPELDTEAFF
j_gene: TRBJ2-2; abundance: -; d_gene: -; v_gene: TRBV7-9; CDR3nt: TGTGCCAGCAGCCAGGGGGGCACCGGGGAGCTGTTTTTT; CDR3aa: CASSQGGTGELFF
j_gene: TRBJ2-5; abundance: -; d_gene: TRBD2; v_gene: TRBV10-2; CDR3nt: TGCGCCAGCAGTGACCCACCGGGGGGGGCGATGGCATACCAAGAGACCCAGTACTTC; CDR3aa: CASSDPPGGAMAYQETQYF
j_gene: TRBJ2-2; abundance: -; d_gene: -; v_gene: TRBV15; CDR3nt: TGTGCCACCAGCAGAGATCGCACGAACACCGGGGAGCTGTTTTTT; CDR3aa: CATSRDRTNTGELFF
j_gene: TRBJ1-6; abundance: -; d_gene: TRBD1; v_gene: TRBV4-1; CDR3nt: TGCGCCAGCAGCCAAGACCCGGACAGGACATTGGCACCCCTCCACTTT; CDR3aa: CASSQDPDRTLAPLHF
j_gene: TRBJ1-2; abundance: -; d_gene: TRBD1; v_gene: TRBV2; CDR3nt: TGTGCCAGCAGTGCCAGCGGACAGGGCCTCTATGGCTACACCTTC; CDR3aa: CASSASGQGLYGYTF
j_gene: TRBJ1-2; abundance: -; d_gene: TRBD1; v_gene: TRBV4-2; CDR3nt: TGTGCCAGCAGACCGATCCAGGACAGGGCAATTCCCCCTGCCTTC; CDR3aa: CASRPIQDRAIPPAF
j_gene: TRBJ2-7; abundance: -; d_gene: -; v_gene: TRBV21-1; CDR3nt: TGTGCCAGCAGCACCCACCATGGGGTAGCGGGGCAGTCTGAGCAGTACTTC; CDR3aa: CASSTHHGVAGQSEQYF
j_gene: TRBJ2-2; abundance: -; d_gene: -; v_gene: TRBV24-1; CDR3nt: TGTGCCACCAGTGACGGCACCTCCGCCGGGGAGCTGTTTTTT; CDR3aa: CATSDGTSAGELFF
j_gene: TRBJ2-3; abundance: -; d_gene: -; v_gene: TRBV7-9; CDR3nt: TGTGCCAGCAGCTTCGGGGCTTCAGATACGCAGTATTTT; CDR3aa: CASSFGASDTQYF
j_gene: TRBJ2-1; abundance: -; d_gene: TRBD2; v_gene: TRBV20-1; CDR3nt: TGCAGTGCTAGTCCCTCGGGCGGGAGGCACGGCAATGAGCAGTTCTTC; CDR3aa: CSASPSGGRHGNEQFF
j_gene: TRBJ1-1; abundance: -; d_gene: -; v_gene: TRBV3-1/TRBV3-2; CDR3nt: TGTGCCAGCAGCCAAGTCAGCGCGGGTGCCGCTTTCTTT; CDR3aa: CASSQVSAGAAFF
j_gene: TRBJ2-7; abundance: -; d_gene: -; v_gene: TRBV2; CDR3nt: TGTGCCAGCACGTTGGCCCAGGCGACCTACGAGCAGTACTTC; CDR3aa: CASTLAQATYEQYF
j_gene: TRBJ2-5; abundance: -; d_gene: -; v_gene: TRBV19; CDR3nt: TGTGCCAGTAGCCGCCCTTTGGAGACCCAGTACTTC; CDR3aa: CASSRPLETQYF
j_gene: TRBJ1-2; abundance: -; d_gene: TRBD1; v_gene: TRBV6-5; CDR3nt: TGTGCCAGCAGTTCCCCGAGAGACAGGGGGCGTTTTGGCTACACCTTC; CDR3aa: CASSSPRDRGRFGYTF
j_gene: TRBJ2-7; abundance: -; d_gene: -; v_gene: TRBV6-5; CDR3nt: TGTGCCAGCAGTTACATGGCCGGCCACGAGCAGTACTTC; CDR3aa: CASSYMAGHEQYF
j_gene: TRBJ1-2; abundance: -; d_gene: -; v_gene: TRBV2; CDR3nt: TGTGCCAGCTATTCGGGCGCGAGCGGCTCCTATGGCTACACCTTC; CDR3aa: CASYSGASGSYGYTF
j_gene: TRBJ2-7; abundance: -; d_gene: -; v_gene: TRBV3-1/TRBV3-2; CDR3nt: TGTGCCAGCAGCCAAGATCCAGGCAGGAGGGAGCAGTACTTC; CDR3aa: CASSQDPGRREQYF